This TCR beta chain emerged from a study of shared clonotypes between healthy human individuals. Study findings and constraints: Shared across a handful of donors were approximately 5% of the naive CD4 clonotypes. Naive subsets usually exceeded memory subsets in estimated richness.

V lost 4 bases, J lost 6 bases, and 5 bases stayed unmatched. CDR1 is MGHDK and CDR2 is SYGVNS in the germline V gene. This CDR3 contains 14 residues. The split of CD4+ cells yielded CD45RA+ naive and CD45RA-negative memory subsets. Measured with immunoSEQ multiplex PCR; TCRdb has only the in-frame clones, and not every one. Among 2 million to 3 million clones listed, under 95% were seen once. On this clone itself: Its target is not known.

This sequence originates from a man aged 18 to 35 in good health. Some clones in this sample may be carry-over from other donors' samples. Sequencing was done on a sample of naive CD4+ T cells from PBMCs. Subset denoted: CD45RA+ positively selected. V usage is TRBV25-1 and J usage is TRBJ2-1, with 8 positions matching TRBD2. The CDR3, as DNA: TGTGCCAGCAGTGCCCCCGGGACTAGCAATGAGCAGTTCTTC. Translating it yields CASSAPGTSNEQFF.